This is a list of T cell receptor beta chains from one sample in a study of shared clonotypes between healthy human individuals. The assay was immunoSEQ multiplex PCR, and TCRdb's table has in-frame clones only and misses some. The sample holds nearly 2 million clones, approximately 94% seen once. The specimen sequenced was naive CD8+ T cells sorted from blood. The source is a man aged 18 to 35 in good health. The CDR3 runs from the conserved cysteine through the conserved F or W. The order of the fields is J gene, V gene, CDR3 protein.

TRBJ1-1,TRBV7-9,CASSLGWGNTEAFF
TRBJ2-3,TRBV13,CASSLVAGGVTDTQYF
TRBJ2-7,TRBV19,CASSMLAGYEQYF
TRBJ2-7,TRBV15,CATSNAESSYEQYF
TRBJ2-7,TRBV5-4,CASSSGQGLYEQYF
TRBJ2-3,TRBV13,CASTLGGRGTGTDTQYF
TRBJ2-5,TRBV5-1,CASSETRAIETQYF
TRBJ2-3,TRBV4-2,CASSLGEGRTDTQYF
TRBJ1-1,TRBV5-5,CASSLVGGTLNTEAFF
TRBJ2-7,TRBV27,CASSLLGTGRDEQYF
TRBJ2-1,TRBV6-6,CASSYSYYNEQFF
TRBJ2-5,TRBV20-1,CSTRRETQYF
TRBJ2-7,TRBV19,CASSADWTGAYEQYF
TRBJ1-4,TRBV13,CASSFEGAVGEKLFF
TRBJ2-5,TRBV28,CASTSGGHTQETQYF
TRBJ2-2,TRBV7-9,CASSLGDARRAVVGELFF
TRBJ2-7,TRBV29-1,CSVGFGSGYEQYF
TRBJ2-2,TRBV29-1,CSVELLGRENTGELFF